The clone carrying this TCR beta chain was detected only a few times. Its antigen is still unknown. The germline CDR1 and CDR2 sequences are SEHNR and FQNEAQ (reference sequence). Trimming removed 8 bases from V and 6 bases from J; junction bases left unmatched: 12. The CDR3 runs to 15 residues. TCRdb redid the calling of the 5' RACE reads with MiXCR, one entry per CDR3 protein. The sample yields some 350,000 distinct CDR3 sequences, 13% seen once. This record belongs to a study of T-cell memory formation after mild COVID-19. Findings and limits, study-wide: Clones contracting over day 15 to 85 were CD4/CD8 balanced, with later expanders leaning CD4+. Clones that contracted clustered mainly in CM and EM if CD4+ and in EMRA if CD8+.

This receptor was obtained from a man aged 18 to 30 who had mild COVID-19 (a few samples of this study predate the infection). Cell type and time point are not known. The V call is TRBV7-9, the J call TRBJ2-4, with 8 positions matching TRBD2. Source material: PBMCs or a T cell subset sorted from them (not recorded which). The CDR3 DNA is TGTGCCAGCGAGACCGGGAGGGCGAGGGGAAACATTCAGTACTTC. Translation gives CASETGRARGNIQYF.